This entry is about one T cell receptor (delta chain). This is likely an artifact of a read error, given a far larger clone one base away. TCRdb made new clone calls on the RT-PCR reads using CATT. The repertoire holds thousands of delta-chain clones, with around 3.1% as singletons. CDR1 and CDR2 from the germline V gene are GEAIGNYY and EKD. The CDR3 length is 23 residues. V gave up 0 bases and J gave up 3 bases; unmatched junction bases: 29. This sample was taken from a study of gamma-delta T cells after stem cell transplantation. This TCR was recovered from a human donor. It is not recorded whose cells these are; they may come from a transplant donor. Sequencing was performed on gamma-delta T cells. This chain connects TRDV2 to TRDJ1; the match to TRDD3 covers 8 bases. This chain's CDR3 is CACDTLRSSIPSTGDTGPDKLIF. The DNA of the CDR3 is TGTGCCTGTGACACCCTCCGGTCGTCTATCCCCAGTACTGGGGATACAGGTCCCGATAAACTCATCTTT.